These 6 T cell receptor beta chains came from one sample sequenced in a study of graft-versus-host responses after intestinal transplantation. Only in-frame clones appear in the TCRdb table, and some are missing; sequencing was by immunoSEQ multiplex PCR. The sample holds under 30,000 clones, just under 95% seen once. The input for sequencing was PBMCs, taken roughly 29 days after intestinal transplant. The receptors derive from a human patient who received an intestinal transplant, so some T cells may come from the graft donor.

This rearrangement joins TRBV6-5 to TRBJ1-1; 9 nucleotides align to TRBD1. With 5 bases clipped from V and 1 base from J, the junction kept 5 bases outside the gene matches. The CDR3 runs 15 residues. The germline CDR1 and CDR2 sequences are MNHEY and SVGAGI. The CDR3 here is CASSTTGGRNTEAFF. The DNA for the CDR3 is TGTGCCAGCAGTACGACAGGGGGAAGGAACACTGAAGCTTTCTTT.

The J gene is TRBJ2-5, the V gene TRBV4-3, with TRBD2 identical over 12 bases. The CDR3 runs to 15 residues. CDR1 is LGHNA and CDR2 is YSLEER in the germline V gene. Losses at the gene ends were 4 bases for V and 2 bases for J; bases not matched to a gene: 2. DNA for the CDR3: TGCGCCAGCAGCCCACTAGCGGGGGGACAAGAGACCCAGTACTTC. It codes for CASSPLAGGQETQYF.

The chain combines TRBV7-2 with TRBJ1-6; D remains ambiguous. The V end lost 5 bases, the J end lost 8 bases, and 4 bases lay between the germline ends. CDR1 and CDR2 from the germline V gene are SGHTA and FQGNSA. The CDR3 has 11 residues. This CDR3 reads CASSDHSPLHF. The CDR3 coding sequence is TGTGCCAGCAGCGATCATTCACCCCTCCACTTT.

The CDR3, as DNA: TGTGCCAGCAGCTCGGGCGGGTCCTACGAGCAGTACTTC. Amino acid sequence: CASSSGGSYEQYF. The chain is built from TRBV5-4 and TRBJ2-7, with D perhaps TRBD2 (5 bases). V was pared by 3 bases and J by 1 base, with 8 bases between. The germline V gene has CDR1 SGHNT and CDR2 YYREEE (reference sequence). The CDR3 is made up of 13 amino acids.

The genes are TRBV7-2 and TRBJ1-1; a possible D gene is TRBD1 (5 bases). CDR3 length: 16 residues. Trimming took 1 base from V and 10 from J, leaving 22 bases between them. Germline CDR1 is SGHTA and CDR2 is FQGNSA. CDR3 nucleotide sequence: TGTGCCAGCAGCTTAGGAGGGGCGGGAGTGGGGATAGGAGCTTTCTTT. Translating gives CASSLGGAGVGIGAFF.

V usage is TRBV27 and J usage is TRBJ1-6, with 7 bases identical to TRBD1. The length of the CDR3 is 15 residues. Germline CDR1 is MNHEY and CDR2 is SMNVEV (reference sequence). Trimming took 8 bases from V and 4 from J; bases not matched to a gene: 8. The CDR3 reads CASGLYRGYNSPLHF. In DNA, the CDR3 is TGTGCCAGCGGCCTCTACAGGGGTTATAATTCACCCCTCCACTTT.